There are a few counts of the clone carrying this T cell receptor beta chain. Its antigen remains unidentified. The CDR3 spans 16 residues. In germline, CDR1 is MNHNY, CDR2 SVGAGI (reference sequence). The V gene lost 6 bases and the J gene lost 6 bases, with 20 bases spanning the gap. The data were taken from a study of cytomegalovirus exposure and HLA in healthy donors. Whole-study results and caveats: Equally common other TCR beta chains were less clonally expanded than HLA-associated ones, a later analysis found.

Primers included in the PCR were 60 Vbeta and 13 Jbeta primers. The table came from immunoSEQ multiplex PCR; TCRdb's copy has only in-frame clones and leaves some out. The table lists about 59,000 clones, about 81% of them singletons, with 6.8% in the top ten. The V call is TRBV6-6, the J call TRBJ1-4; weak D call: TRBD1 (6 bases). Sequenced sample: PBMCs. The sequence was collected from a man aged 25-45 years in good health and CMV-seropositive. CDR3 loop: CASRKTQGMGDEKLFF. CDR3 DNA: TGTGCCAGCAGGAAAACCCAGGGGATGGGGGATGAAAAACTGTTTTTT.